The sequence of this T cell receptor (beta chain) was determined in a study of CD8+CD57+ T cells in acquired aplastic anemia. Study-level results: There were twenty-nine CD8+ CDR3 sequences that occurred in both patients and controls.

A remark on this clonotype: The antigen is not known.

Genomic DNA provided the template from which TCR beta VDJ and CDR3 profiles were obtained. MiXCR was run by TCRdb on the reads, yielding one entry per CDR3 protein. The data show around 250,000 distinct CDR3 sequences, with roughly three fifths seen just once and under 8.5% held by the top ten. Germline V gene data show CDR1 as SGHRS and CDR2 as YFSETQ. This CDR3 has 13 amino acids. V shed 4 bases and J shed 1 base, with 9 bases lying between them. The receptor comes from a human donor with severe aplastic anemia or a healthy control (not recorded which). Material: sorted CD4+, CD8+, or CD8+CD57+ T cells (not recorded which) from PBMCs. This rearrangement joins TRBV5-1 to TRBJ2-7, with D possibly matching TRBD1 (5 bases). The CDR3 sequence: CASSDSTSYEQYF. The CDR3 DNA follows: TGCGCCAGCAGCGACAGTACATCCTACGAGCAGTACTTC. Full variable domain (outside the CDR3, taken from reference TRBV5-1 and TRBJ2-7): KAGVTQTPRYLIKTRGQQVTLSCSPISGHRSVSWYQQTPGQGLQFLFEYFSETQRNKGNFPGRFSGRQFSNSRSEMNVSTLELGDSALYLCASSDSTSYEQYFGPGTRLTVT.